This entry lists 23 T cell receptor beta chains sequenced from one sample in a study of T-cell memory formation after mild COVID-19. From the 5' RACE reads, TCRdb called clonotypes with MiXCR, one entry per CDR3 protein. The sample consists of roughly 600,000 distinct CDR3 sequences, about a sixth of them appearing once. Sequenced input: PBMCs or a T cell subset sorted from them (not recorded which). The receptor set was obtained from an adult woman who had mild COVID-19 (a few samples of this study predate the infection). Cell type and time point are not known.

This clonotype was observed a handful of times. The chain carries TRBV6-6 and TRBJ1-1; 9 bases are shared with TRBD1. The V gene end was trimmed by 4 bases and the J gene end by 6 bases; junction bases not matched to a gene: 9. CDR1 and CDR2 from the germline V gene are MNHNY and SVGAGI (reference sequence). The CDR3 runs 15 residues. CDR3 in amino acids: CASSSPGQGKSEAFF. As DNA, the CDR3 is TGTGCCAGCAGTTCCCCGGGACAGGGTAAATCTGAAGCTTTCTTT.

CDR3 nucleotide sequence: TGTGCCAGCAGTTTAACAGGGTATGGGGCCACTGAAGCTTTCTTT. The encoded protein is CASSLTGYGATEAFF. This chain uses TRBV27 with TRBJ1-1, with D possibly matching TRBD1 (6 bases). The CDR3 has 15 residues. Germline V gene lookup returns CDR1 MNHEY and CDR2 SMNVEV (reference sequence). V dropped 2 bases and J dropped 4 bases, with 14 bases sitting between them.

The V gene is TRBV27, the J gene TRBJ1-1; possibly TRBD1 for D (5 bases). Trimming left V 4 bases short and J 1 base short, with 13 bases between. Per germline, CDR1 MNHEY and CDR2 SMNVEV (reference sequence). The CDR3 has 15 residues. The chain's CDR3 is CASSWAGGWNTEAFF. Here the CDR3 DNA reads TGTGCCAGCAGTTGGGCCGGGGGGTGGAACACTGAAGCTTTCTTT.

The gene calls are TRBV20-1 and TRBJ2-2; the D gene is possibly TRBD2 (5 bases). V lost 4 bases and J 1 base, leaving 7 bases between the germline ends. Per the germline V gene, CDR1 is DFQATT and CDR2 is SNEGSKA (reference sequence). The CDR3 loop spans 13 amino acids. CDR3 sequence: CSANGVNTGELFF. In DNA, the CDR3 is TGCAGTGCTAACGGGGTGAACACCGGGGAGCTGTTTTTT.

Only a few counts were recorded for this clonotype. V is TRBV29-1 and J is TRBJ2-7; TRBD1 aligns across 7 bases. Trimming at V came to 5 bases and at J to 2 bases, leaving 6 bases not matched to a gene. Germline CDR1 and CDR2: SQVTM and ANQGSEA. The CDR3 is 13 amino acids. CDR3 loop: CSVPTGTAYEQYF. In DNA, the CDR3 is TGCAGCGTTCCGACAGGGACAGCCTACGAGCAGTACTTC.

In DNA, the CDR3 is TGTGCCAGCAGCTTAGATTTTTGGACTAGCGGGAGGGCACAGGGGTACTACAATGAGCAGTTCTTC. It translates to CASSLDFWTSGRAQGYYNEQFF. The chain joins TRBV11-2 to TRBJ2-1; 15 bases align to TRBD2. V gave up 0 bases and J gave up 3 bases; unmatched junction bases: 15. Germline V gene data show CDR1 as SGHAT and CDR2 as FQNNGV. The CDR3 loop spans 22 amino acids.

This clonotype was counted a few times. The CDR3 DNA reads as TGCGCCAGCAGCTTGACTTCATTGGGACAGGCGATGAACACTGAAGCTTTCTTT. It yields the protein CASSLTSLGQAMNTEAFF. V gene TRBV5-1 combines with J gene TRBJ1-1; 8 bases are a match to TRBD1. Germline V gene sequence: CDR1 SGHRS, CDR2 YFSETQ. V shed 1 base and J 0 bases; nucleotides not matched to a gene: 11. The CDR3 length is 18 residues.

This clonotype was counted between two and nine times. The rearrangement links TRBV12-3 or TRBV12-4 to TRBJ1-5; D may be TRBD1 (5 bases). V dropped 1 base and J dropped 7 bases, with 14 bases sitting between them. This CDR3 spans 15 amino acids. The CDR3, as DNA: TGTGCCAGCAGTTTAGAAGGGGCGAATGGCCAGCCCCAGCATTTT. Amino acids: CASSLEGANGQPQHF.

There are a few counts of this clonotype. The J gene is TRBJ2-1, the V gene TRBV29-1, with D unresolved. This CDR3 has 14 amino acids. V lost 3 bases to trimming and J lost 0 bases, with 9 bases between them. CDR1 and CDR2 from the germline V gene are SQVTM and ANQGSEA. CDR3 region: CSVDRASSYNEQFF. In DNA, the CDR3 is TGCAGCGTTGATCGGGCAAGCTCCTACAATGAGCAGTTCTTC.

This clonotype was seen a handful of times. This chain uses TRBV5-1 with TRBJ2-2; D possibly corresponds to TRBD2 (7 bases). The CDR3 totals 16 residues. Trimming took off 4 bases at V and 7 bases at J, with 20 bases between the two ends. Germline CDR1 SGHRS, CDR2 YFSETQ. This CDR3 reads CASSPSPGGLGGELFF. The CDR3 bases are TGCGCCAGCAGCCCTTCGCCCGGGGGGCTCGGCGGGGAGCTGTTTTTT. The whole variable domain, filled in from reference TRBV5-1 and TRBJ2-2, reads KAGVTQTPRYLIKTRGQQVTLSCSPISGHRSVSWYQQTPGQGLQFLFEYFSETQRNKGNFPGRFSGRQFSNSRSEMNVSTLELGDSALYLCASSPSPGGLGGELFFGEGSRLTVL.

This clonotype showed up just a few times. The rearrangement links TRBV29-1 to TRBJ2-1; D possibly uses TRBD1 or TRBD2 (7 bases each). The CDR3 covers 13 residues. Deletions cut 6 bases from V and 8 bases from J, with 17 bases between. Germline V CDR1 and CDR2: SQVTM, ANQGSEA. The CDR3 here is CSVASGTVDEQFF. The CDR3, as DNA: TGCAGCGTAGCAAGCGGGACAGTCGATGAGCAGTTCTTC.

This chain joins TRBV27 and TRBJ2-7, with D possibly being TRBD2 (6 bases). Trimming removed 6 bases from V and 2 bases from J, with 14 bases in between. This CDR3 is built from 14 residues. Germline CDR1 is MNHEY and CDR2 is SMNVEV (reference sequence). CDR3 region: CASRRDFGPYEQYF. As DNA, the CDR3 is TGTGCCAGCAGACGGGACTTTGGGCCCTACGAGCAGTACTTC.

The rearrangement links TRBV21-1 to TRBJ2-2; the table calls TRBD2, which could not be checked here. TRBV21-1 is a documented pseudogene. This CDR3 is 16 amino acids long. CDR3 DNA: TGTGCCAGCAGCAAGAGGCGACTAGCGGGAACCGGGGAGCTGTTTTTT. It encodes CASSKRRLAGTGELFF.

The sample holds a few counts of this clonotype. The chain carries TRBV5-1 and TRBJ2-1; 9 bases are a match to TRBD1. J gave up 4 bases and V 5 bases, and 13 bases lay outside the gene matches. CDR1 and CDR2 (germline): SGHRS, YFSETQ. CDR3 length equals 17 residues. The CDR3 spells CASSWDGRDRVYNEQFF. The CDR3 nucleotides read TGCGCCAGCAGTTGGGACGGCCGGGACAGGGTGTACAATGAGCAGTTCTTC.

This clonotype was counted a few times. The rearrangement links TRBV4-3 to TRBJ2-5; 11 bases are a match to TRBD2. The V gene end was trimmed by 0 bases and the J gene end by 5 bases; junction bases not matched to a gene: 11. Germline CDR1 is LGHNA and CDR2 is YSLEER. CDR3 length equals 18 residues. The CDR3, as DNA: TGCGCCAGCAGCCAAGATATAGCGGGAGGGCCGGTTCGGGAGACCCAGTACTTC. Amino acids: CASSQDIAGGPVRETQYF.

This clonotype has just a few counts. This chain joins TRBV20-1 and TRBJ1-2, with D perhaps matching TRBD1 (5 bases). This CDR3 comprises 13 residues. Germline V gene data show CDR1 as DFQATT and CDR2 as SNEGSKA (reference sequence). Trimming left V 2 bases short and J 3 bases short, with 10 bases between. The CDR3 DNA sequence: TGCAGTGCTAGAAGGGGCAGTTACTATGGCTACACCTTC. This sequence encodes CSARRGSYYGYTF.

The rearrangement joins TRBV5-4 to TRBJ2-5; D is unresolved. V lost 1 base to trimming and J lost 5 bases, with 9 bases between them. The CDR3 contains 13 residues. Germline loops: CDR1 SGHNT, CDR2 YYREEE (reference sequence). The CDR3 nucleotides are TGTGCCAGCAGCTTGTTCTCAGAGGAGACCCAGTACTTC. Its protein is CASSLFSEETQYF. The entire variable domain, with the rest obtained from reference TRBV5-4 and TRBJ2-5, is as follows: ETGVTQSPTHLIKTRGQQVTLRCSSQSGHNTVSWYQQALGQGPQFIFQYYREEENGRGNFPPRFSGLQFPNYSSELNVNALELDDSALYLCASSLFSEETQYFGPGTRLLVL.

This clonotype was observed a few times. The chain recombines TRBV3-1 with TRBJ2-7, with 9 bases aligning to TRBD2. The J segment lost 3 bases and the V segment lost 4 bases, leaving 16 bases of the junction unmatched. Germline CDR1 LGHDT, CDR2 YNNKEL (reference sequence). This CDR3 comprises 18 residues. The CDR3 loop reads CASSPPVMASGNFYEQYF. The CDR3, as DNA: TGTGCCAGCAGCCCCCCCGTGATGGCTAGCGGGAATTTCTACGAGCAGTACTTC.

The V gene is TRBV2, the J gene TRBJ1-5; D might be TRBD1 (5 bases). This CDR3 has 15 residues. Deletions cut 4 bases from V and 6 bases from J, with 16 bases between. Germline V gene data show CDR1 as SNHLY and CDR2 as FYNNEI. The CDR3 bases are TGTGCCAGCAGTGGGGCCGCTCCTGGGACTCAGCCCCAGCATTTT. It specifies CASSGAAPGTQPQHF.

This clonotype was recorded a few times. This chain connects TRBV28 to TRBJ2-3; 7 bases match TRBD2. CDR1 MDHEN and CDR2 SYDVKM come from the germline V gene. Trimming took 6 bases from V and 2 from J; bases not matched to a gene: 14. CDR3 length: 17 residues. The CDR3: CASSPPAGGGSTDTQYF. The CDR3 coding sequence is TGTGCCAGCAGCCCTCCTGCGGGCGGGGGATCCACAGATACGCAGTATTTT. The full variable domain, in which reference TRBV28 and TRBJ2-3 provide the parts outside the CDR3, is DVKVTQSSRYLVKRTGEKVFLECVQDMDHENMFWYRQDPGLGLRLIYFSYDVKMKEKGDIPEGYSVSREKKERFSLILESASTNQTSMYLCASSPPAGGGSTDTQYFGPGTRLTVL.

This sequence joins TRBV7-3 and TRBJ2-1, with TRBD2 matching over 9 bases. V trimming: 5 bases; J trimming: 7 bases; junction bases outside the gene matches: 6. The CDR3 consists of 14 residues. The germline CDR1 and CDR2 sequences are SGHTA and FQGTGA. The CDR3 loop is CASSPIAGANEQFF. The CDR3 DNA is TGTGCCAGCAGCCCCATAGCGGGGGCTAATGAGCAGTTCTTC.

The V and J genes are TRBV14 and TRBJ2-5, with unresolved D. V lost 2 bases and J lost 2, with 9 bases in between. CDR1 and CDR2 from the germline V gene are SGHDN and FVKESK. The CDR3 has 14 residues. The chain's CDR3 is CASSQYGSQETQYF. CDR3 in DNA: TGTGCCAGCAGCCAATACGGCTCACAAGAGACCCAGTACTTC.

The chain uses TRBV12-3 or TRBV12-4 and TRBJ2-1, with 7 bases matching TRBD2. With V trimmed by 6 bases and J by 3 bases, 8 bases remained unmatched. This CDR3 is 15 amino acids long. For the CDR3, the DNA is TGTGCCAGCAGCCCAAGCGGGACCATCTACAATGAGCAGTTCTTC. Translation: CASSPSGTIYNEQFF.